This T cell receptor beta chain stems from a study of human T cells and chemical hapten exposure. About the study: It was small differences in pooled library volume that mainly caused per-sample TCR yields to vary.

With 4 bases removed from V and 2 bases from J, the gap between germline ends came to 7 bases. The CDR3 totals 14 residues. CDR1 and CDR2 from the germline V gene are SGHRS and YFSETQ. Individual cDNA molecules (in the library) carried attached unique molecular identifiers. One entry per CDR3 protein results from TCRdb running MiXCR on the 5' RACE reads. The sample has about 120,000 distinct CDR3 sequences, approximately 19% seen once. Whole blood, unfractionated, served as the material for total RNA extraction. The source of this sequence is a human donor in good health. This chain joins TRBV5-1 and TRBJ2-6; D gene uncertain. CDR3 residues: CASSQSTGANVLTF. For the CDR3, the DNA is TGCGCCAGCAGCCAATCTACTGGGGCCAACGTCCTGACTTTC.